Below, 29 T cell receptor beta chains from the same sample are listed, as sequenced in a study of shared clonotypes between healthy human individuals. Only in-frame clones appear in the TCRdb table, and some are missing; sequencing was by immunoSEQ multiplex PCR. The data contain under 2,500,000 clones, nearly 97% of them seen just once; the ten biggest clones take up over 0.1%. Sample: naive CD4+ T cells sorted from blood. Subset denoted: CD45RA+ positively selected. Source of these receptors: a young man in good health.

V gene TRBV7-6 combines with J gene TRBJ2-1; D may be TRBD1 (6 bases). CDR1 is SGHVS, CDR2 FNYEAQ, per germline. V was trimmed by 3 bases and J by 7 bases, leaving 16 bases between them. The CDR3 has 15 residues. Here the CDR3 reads CASSFEPGQQNEQFF. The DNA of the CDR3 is TGTGCCAGCAGCTTTGAACCGGGACAACAAAATGAGCAGTTCTTC.

The CDR3, as DNA: TGTGCCAGTAGTATACTAGCGGGGTGGTCCTACAATGAGCAGTTCTTC. Protein sequence: CASSILAGWSYNEQFF. The V and J genes are TRBV19 and TRBJ2-1, with TRBD2 matching 9 bases. The CDR3 runs 16 residues. With V trimmed by 2 bases and J by 1 base, 3 bases remained unmatched. In germline, CDR1 is LNHDA, CDR2 SQIVND (reference sequence).

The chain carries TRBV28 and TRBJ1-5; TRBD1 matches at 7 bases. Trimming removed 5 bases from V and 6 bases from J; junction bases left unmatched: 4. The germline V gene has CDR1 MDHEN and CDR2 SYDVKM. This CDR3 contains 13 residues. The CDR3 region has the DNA TGTGCCAGCAGTCCGACAGGGTTTCAGCCCCAGCATTTT. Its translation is CASSPTGFQPQHF.

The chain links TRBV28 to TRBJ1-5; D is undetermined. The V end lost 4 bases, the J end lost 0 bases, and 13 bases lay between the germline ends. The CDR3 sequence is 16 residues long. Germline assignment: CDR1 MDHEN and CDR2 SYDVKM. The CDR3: CASSSTREDSNQPQHF. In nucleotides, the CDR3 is TGTGCCAGCAGTTCCACCCGCGAGGATAGCAATCAGCCCCAGCATTTT.

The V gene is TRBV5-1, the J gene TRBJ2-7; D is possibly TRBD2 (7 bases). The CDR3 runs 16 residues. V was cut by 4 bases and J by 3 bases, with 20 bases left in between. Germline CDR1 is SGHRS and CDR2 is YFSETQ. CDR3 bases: TGCGCCAGCAGCCCGCTCGACCGGGGGGCGTTCTACGAGCAGTACTTC. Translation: CASSPLDRGAFYEQYF.

The DNA for the CDR3 is TGTGCCAGCAGCTTGGTAGGGGGGCGAGATGGCTACACCTTC. Translated, it gives CASSLVGGRDGYTF. The V gene is TRBV5-6, the J gene TRBJ1-2, with a possible D match to TRBD1 (6 bases). CDR1 and CDR2 from the germline V gene are SGHDT and YYEEEE. Trimming pared 0 bases from V and 6 bases from J, leaving 12 bases between. CDR3 length: 14 residues.

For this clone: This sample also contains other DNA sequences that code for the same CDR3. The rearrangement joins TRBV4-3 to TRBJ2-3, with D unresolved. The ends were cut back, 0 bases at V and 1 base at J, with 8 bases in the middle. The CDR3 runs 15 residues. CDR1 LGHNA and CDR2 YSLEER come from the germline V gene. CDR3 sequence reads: CASSQELVGTDTQYF. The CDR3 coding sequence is TGCGCCAGCAGCCAAGAGTTAGTCGGCACAGATACGCAGTATTTT.

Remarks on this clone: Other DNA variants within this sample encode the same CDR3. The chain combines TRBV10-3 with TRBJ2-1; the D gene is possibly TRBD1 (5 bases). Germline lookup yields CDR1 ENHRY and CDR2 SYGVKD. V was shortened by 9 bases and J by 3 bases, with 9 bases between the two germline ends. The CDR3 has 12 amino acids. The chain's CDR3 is CAIGQGYNEQFF. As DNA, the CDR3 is TGTGCCATAGGCCAGGGCTACAATGAGCAGTTCTTC.

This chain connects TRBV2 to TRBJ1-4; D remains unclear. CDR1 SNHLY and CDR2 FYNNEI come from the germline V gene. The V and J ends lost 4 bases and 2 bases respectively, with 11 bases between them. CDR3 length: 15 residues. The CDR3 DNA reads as TGTGCCAGCAGTGGCGGCGTGCAGACTAATGAAAAACTGTTTTTT. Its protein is CASSGGVQTNEKLFF.

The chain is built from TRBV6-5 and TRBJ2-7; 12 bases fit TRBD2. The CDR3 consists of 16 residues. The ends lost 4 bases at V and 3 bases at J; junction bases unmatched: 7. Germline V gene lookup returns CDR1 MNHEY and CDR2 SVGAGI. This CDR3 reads CASSSRLAGDLYEQYF. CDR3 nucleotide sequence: TGTGCCAGCAGTTCTCGACTAGCGGGGGACCTCTACGAGCAGTACTTC.

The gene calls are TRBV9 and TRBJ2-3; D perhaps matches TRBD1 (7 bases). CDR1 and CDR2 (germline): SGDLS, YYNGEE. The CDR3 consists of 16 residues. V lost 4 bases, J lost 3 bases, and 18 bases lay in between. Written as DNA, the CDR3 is TGTGCCAGCAGCCAAGTGGAGGGGGCAGGGACAGATACGCAGTATTTT. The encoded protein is CASSQVEGAGTDTQYF.

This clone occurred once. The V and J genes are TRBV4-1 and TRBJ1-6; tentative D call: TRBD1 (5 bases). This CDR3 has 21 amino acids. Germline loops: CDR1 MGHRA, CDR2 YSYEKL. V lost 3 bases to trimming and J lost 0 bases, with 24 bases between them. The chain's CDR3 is CASSHPHGGLSFSSYNSPLHF. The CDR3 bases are TGCGCCAGCAGCCACCCCCACGGGGGACTTTCGTTTAGCTCCTATAATTCACCCCTCCACTTT.

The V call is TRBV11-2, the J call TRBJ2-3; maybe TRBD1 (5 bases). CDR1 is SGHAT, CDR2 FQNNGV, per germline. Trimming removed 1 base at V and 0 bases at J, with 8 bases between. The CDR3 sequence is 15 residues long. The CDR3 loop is CASSLGGVSTDTQYF. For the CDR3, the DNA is TGTGCCAGCAGCTTAGGGGGCGTTAGCACAGATACGCAGTATTTT.

The CDR3 DNA is TGTGCCAGTAGTCCTAGCGGGGTCCTCGAGACCCAGTACTTC. This encodes CASSPSGVLETQYF. The rearrangement joins TRBV19 to TRBJ2-5, with 9 bases identical to TRBD2. Germline CDR1 and CDR2: LNHDA and SQIVND (reference sequence). The CDR3 is made up of 14 amino acids. The ends lost 5 bases at V and 5 bases at J; junction bases unmatched: 6.

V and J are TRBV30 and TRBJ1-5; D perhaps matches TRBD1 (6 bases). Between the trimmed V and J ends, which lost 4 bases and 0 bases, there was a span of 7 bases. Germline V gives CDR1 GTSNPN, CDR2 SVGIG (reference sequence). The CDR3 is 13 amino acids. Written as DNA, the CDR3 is TGTGCCTGGACGGACAGTAGCAATCAGCCCCAGCATTTT. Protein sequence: CAWTDSSNQPQHF.

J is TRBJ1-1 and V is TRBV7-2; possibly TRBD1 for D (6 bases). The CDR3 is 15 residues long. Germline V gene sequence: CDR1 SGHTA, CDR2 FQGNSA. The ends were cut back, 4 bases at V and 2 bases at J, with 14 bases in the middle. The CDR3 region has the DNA TGTGCCAGCAGCTCTCTCCCCGGGGGCAACACTGAAGCTTTCTTT. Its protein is CASSSLPGGNTEAFF.

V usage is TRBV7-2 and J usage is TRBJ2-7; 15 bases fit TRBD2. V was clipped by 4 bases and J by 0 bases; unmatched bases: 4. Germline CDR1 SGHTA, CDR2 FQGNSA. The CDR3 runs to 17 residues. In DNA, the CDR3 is TGTGCCAGCAGCTGGACTAGCGGGAGGGCGAGCTCCTACGAGCAGTACTTC. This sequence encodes CASSWTSGRASSYEQYF.

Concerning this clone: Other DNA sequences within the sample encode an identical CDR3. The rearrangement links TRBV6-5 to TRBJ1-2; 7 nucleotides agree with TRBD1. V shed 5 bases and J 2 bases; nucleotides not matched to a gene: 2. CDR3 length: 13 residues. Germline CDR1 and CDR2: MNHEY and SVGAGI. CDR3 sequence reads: CASSRTGNYGYTF. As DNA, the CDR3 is TGTGCCAGCAGTCGGACAGGAAACTATGGCTACACCTTC.

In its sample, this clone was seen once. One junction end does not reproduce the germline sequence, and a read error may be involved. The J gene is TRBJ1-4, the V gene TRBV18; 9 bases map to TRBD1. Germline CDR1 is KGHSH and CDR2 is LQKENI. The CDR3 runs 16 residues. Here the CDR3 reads CASSLSPQGAGEKLFF. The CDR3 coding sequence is TGTGCCAGCTCACTGTCCCCACAGGGGGCGGGTGAAAAATTGTTTTTT. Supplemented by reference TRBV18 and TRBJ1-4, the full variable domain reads NAGVMQNPRHLVRRRGQEARLRCSPMKGHSHVYWYRQLPEEGLKFMVYLQKENIIDESGMPKERFSAEFPKEGPSILRIQQVVRGDSAAYFCASSLSPQGAGEKLFFGSGTQLSVL.

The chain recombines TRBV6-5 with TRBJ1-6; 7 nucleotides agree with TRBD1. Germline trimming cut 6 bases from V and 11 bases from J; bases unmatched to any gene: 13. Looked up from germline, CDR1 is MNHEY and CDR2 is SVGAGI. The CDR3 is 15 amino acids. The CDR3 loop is CASSQEARGWPPLHF. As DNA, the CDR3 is TGTGCCAGCAGCCAAGAGGCCAGGGGGTGGCCACCCCTCCACTTT.

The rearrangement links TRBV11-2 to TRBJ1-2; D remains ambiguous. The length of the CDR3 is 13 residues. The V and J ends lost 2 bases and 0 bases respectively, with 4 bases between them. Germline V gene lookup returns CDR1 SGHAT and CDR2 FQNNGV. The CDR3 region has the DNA TGTGCCAGCAGCTTATCCTCTAACTATGGCTACACCTTC. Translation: CASSLSSNYGYTF.

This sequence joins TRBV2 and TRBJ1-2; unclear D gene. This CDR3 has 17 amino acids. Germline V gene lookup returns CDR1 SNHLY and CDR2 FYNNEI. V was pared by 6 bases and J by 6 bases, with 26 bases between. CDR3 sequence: CASSLPGVGRVDDGYTF. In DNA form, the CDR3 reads TGTGCCAGCAGCCTACCGGGAGTAGGGAGGGTCGATGATGGCTACACCTTC.

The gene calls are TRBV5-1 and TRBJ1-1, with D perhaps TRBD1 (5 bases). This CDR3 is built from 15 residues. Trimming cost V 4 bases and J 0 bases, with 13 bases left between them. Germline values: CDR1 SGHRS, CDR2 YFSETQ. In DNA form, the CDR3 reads TGCGCCAGCAGCCTCTCCCAGGGATTGAACACTGAAGCTTTCTTT. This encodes CASSLSQGLNTEAFF.

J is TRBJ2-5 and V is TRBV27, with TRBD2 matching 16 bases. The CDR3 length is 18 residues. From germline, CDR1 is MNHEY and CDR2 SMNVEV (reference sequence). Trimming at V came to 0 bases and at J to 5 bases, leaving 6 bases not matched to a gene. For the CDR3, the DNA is TGTGCCAGCAGTTTATCCGGGACTAGCGGGGGGGCCAGGGAGACCCAGTACTTC. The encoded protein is CASSLSGTSGGARETQYF.

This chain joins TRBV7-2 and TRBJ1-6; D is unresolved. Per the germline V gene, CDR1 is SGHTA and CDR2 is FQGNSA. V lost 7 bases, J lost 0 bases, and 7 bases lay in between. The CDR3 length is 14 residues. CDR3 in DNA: TGTGCCAGCACTGCGAGCTCCTATAATTCACCCCTCCACTTT. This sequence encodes CASTASSYNSPLHF.

The CDR3 region is CASSIQRGMRYEQYF. CDR3 DNA sequence: TGTGCCAGTAGTATTCAACGGGGGATGAGGTACGAGCAGTACTTC. The chain has TRBV19 and TRBJ2-7, with a possible D match to TRBD2 (6 bases). V gave up 3 bases and J gave up 4 bases, with 16 bases separating them. The CDR3 consists of 15 residues. CDR1 is LNHDA, CDR2 SQIVND, per germline (reference sequence).

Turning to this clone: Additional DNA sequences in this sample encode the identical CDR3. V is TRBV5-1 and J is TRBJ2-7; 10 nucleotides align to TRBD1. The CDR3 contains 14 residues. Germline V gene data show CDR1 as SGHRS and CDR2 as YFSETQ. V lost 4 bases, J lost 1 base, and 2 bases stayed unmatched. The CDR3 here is CASSQGQGSYEQYF. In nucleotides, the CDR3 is TGCGCCAGCAGCCAGGGACAGGGGTCCTACGAGCAGTACTTC.

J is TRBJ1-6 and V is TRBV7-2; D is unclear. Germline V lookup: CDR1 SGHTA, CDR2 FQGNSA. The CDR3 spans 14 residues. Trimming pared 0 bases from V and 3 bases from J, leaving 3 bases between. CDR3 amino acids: CASSLAHYNSPLHF. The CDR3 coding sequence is TGTGCCAGCAGCTTAGCCCACTATAATTCACCCCTCCACTTT.

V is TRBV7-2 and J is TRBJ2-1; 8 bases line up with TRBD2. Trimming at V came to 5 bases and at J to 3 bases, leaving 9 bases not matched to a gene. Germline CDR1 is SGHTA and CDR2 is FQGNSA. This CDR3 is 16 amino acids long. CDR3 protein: CASSHAPGLDYNEQFF. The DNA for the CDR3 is TGTGCCAGCAGCCACGCTCCGGGACTAGACTACAATGAGCAGTTCTTC.